Shown below are 32 T cell receptor beta chains from a single sample sequenced in a study of CD8+CD57+ T cells in acquired aplastic anemia. The template for TCR beta VDJ and CDR3 sequence profiling was genomic DNA. One entry per CDR3 protein results from TCRdb running MiXCR on the reads. In the table there are 100,000 to 150,000 distinct CDR3 sequences, over 45% of which are singletons. The sample taken for sequencing was sorted CD4+, CD8+, or CD8+CD57+ T cells (not recorded which) from PBMCs. The receptors derive from a human donor in good health, serving as a control.

There are a few counts of this clonotype. J is TRBJ1-3 and V is TRBV2; D is uncertain. V lost 7 bases and J lost 0, with 10 bases in between. Germline CDR1 SNHLY, CDR2 FYNNEI. This CDR3 contains 14 residues. The CDR3 bases are TGTGCCAGCACCCTAAGGACCTCTGGAAACACCATATATTTT. Its protein product is CASTLRTSGNTIYF. The variable domain in full, completed from reference TRBV2 and TRBJ1-3, reads EPEVTQTPSHQVTQMGQEVILRCVPISNHLYFYWYRQILGQKVEFLVSFYNNEISEKSEIFDDQFSVERPDGSNFTLKIRSTKLEDSAMYFCASTLRTSGNTIYFGEGSWLTVV.

The table lists this clonotype with a few counts. This chain connects TRBV28 to TRBJ1-4; D unclear. Germline CDR1 is MDHEN and CDR2 is SYDVKM. The CDR3 consists of 16 residues. The germline V and J ends were trimmed by 5 bases and 0 bases, with 13 bases remaining between them. The CDR3 nucleotides are TGTGCCAGCAGTCAACCCCGAGACCCAACTAATGAAAAACTGTTTTTT. It yields the protein CASSQPRDPTNEKLFF.

The chain is built from TRBV11-2 and TRBJ2-7; 13 bases are shared with TRBD2. The end of the DNA is better explained by TRBJ2-1, so the J call may be wrong. Looked up from germline, CDR1 is SGHAT and CDR2 is FQNNGV. This CDR3 has 17 amino acids. CDR3 residues: CASATSGGGYSYNEQFF. Here the CDR3 DNA reads TGTGCCAGCGCAACTAGCGGGGGGGGCTACTCCTACAATGAGCAGTTCTTC.

There are many counts of this clonotype. This chain uses TRBV7-3 with TRBJ2-7; D may be TRBD1 (5 bases). CDR1 and CDR2 from the germline V gene are SGHTA and FQGTGA. The CDR3 spans 13 residues. V gave up 4 bases and J gave up 5 bases, with 12 bases separating them. The CDR3 protein is CASSSGLGNEQYF. CDR3 DNA sequence: TGTGCCAGCAGCTCAGGGTTGGGGAACGAGCAGTACTTC.

About this clonotype itself: With a much larger clone just one base away, this may be a read error. This chain uses TRBV6-1 with TRBJ1-5; D call uncertain. CDR3 length equals 17 residues. The germline V gene has CDR1 MNHNS and CDR2 SASEGT. CDR3 in amino acids: CAGSEAFGRDSNQPQHF. The CDR3 DNA reads as TGTGCCGGCAGTGAAGCATTCGGCAGAGATAGCAATCAGCCCCAGCATTTT.

The rearrangement links TRBV6-1 to TRBJ1-1; D unresolved. V was pared by 5 bases and J by 1 base, with 8 bases between. CDR1 is MNHNS, CDR2 SASEGT, per germline. This CDR3 has 13 residues. As DNA, the CDR3 is TGTGCCAGCAGTCGACCGAAGAACACTGAAGCTTTCTTT. Amino acids: CASSRPKNTEAFF.

The chain has TRBV9 and TRBJ2-3, with TRBD2 matching over 7 bases. Germline V lookup: CDR1 SGDLS, CDR2 YYNGEE. The CDR3 is 16 amino acids. V trimming: 6 bases; J trimming: 2 bases; junction bases outside the gene matches: 12. CDR3 DNA: TGTGCCAGCAACCAGCGTGGGGGGGTACACACAGATACGCAGTATTTT. Its translation is CASNQRGGVHTDTQYF.

The sample holds many counts of this clonotype. This rearrangement joins TRBV5-1 to TRBJ2-2; D remains unclear. The CDR3 contains 13 residues. With 3 bases removed from V and 5 bases from J, the gap between germline ends came to 8 bases. Germline lookup yields CDR1 SGHRS and CDR2 YFSETQ. The DNA for the CDR3 is TGCGCCAGCAGCTCACAAGCAACCGGGGAGCTGTTTTTT. Amino acid sequence: CASSSQATGELFF.

This rearrangement joins TRBV29-1 to TRBJ2-3, with 7 bases fitting TRBD2. Germline V gives CDR1 SQVTM, CDR2 ANQGSEA. The CDR3 runs 14 residues. J gave up 1 base and V 6 bases, and 7 bases lay outside the gene matches. The CDR3 here is CSVDASGGTDTQYF. CDR3 sequence (DNA): TGCAGCGTGGACGCGAGCGGGGGCACAGATACGCAGTATTTT.

This clonotype appeared a single time. The rearrangement uses TRBV10-3 and TRBJ1-3; D is undetermined. CDR1 and CDR2 (germline): ENHRY, SYGVKD. The CDR3 is made up of 13 amino acids. The V end lost 4 bases, the J end lost 3 bases, and 7 bases lay between the germline ends. In DNA form, the CDR3 reads TGTGCCATCAGTGCCTCTGATGGAAACACCATATATTTT. It yields the protein CAISASDGNTIYF.

With respect to this clonotype: Without the conserved terminal phenylalanine or tryptophan, this CDR3 likely stems from a read error. The limits of the CDR3 on the DNA are not certain, so only TCRdb's listed CDR3 is given. The chain employs TRBV14 and TRBJ2-5; the D segment call TRBD1 is taken from the table without a DNA check. Germline loops: CDR1 SGHDN, CDR2 FVKESK. The CDR3 has 14 amino acids, counting both end residues. The CDR3 region is CASADRALQETRYS.

This clonotype was picked up one time. CDR3 amino acids: CSVHTSSYEQYF. The DNA for the CDR3 is TGCAGCGTTCACACAAGCTCCTACGAGCAGTACTTC. The rearrangement links TRBV29-1 to TRBJ2-7; D gene ambiguous. This CDR3 region has 12 residues. Germline-derived CDR1 and CDR2 are SQVTM and ANQGSEA. Deletions cut 5 bases from V and 0 bases from J, with 8 bases between.

The V gene is TRBV11-2, the J gene TRBJ2-3, with 11 bases fitting TRBD2. V shed 1 base, J shed 5 bases, and the junction held 2 bases outside the gene matches. The CDR3 spans 15 residues. Germline values: CDR1 SGHAT, CDR2 FQNNGV. CDR3 amino acids: CASSLGTSGGDTQYF. The CDR3 DNA reads TGTGCCAGCAGCTTAGGAACTAGCGGGGGAGATACGCAGTATTTT.

The chain links TRBV15 to TRBJ1-5; tentatively, D is TRBD1 (5 bases). The CDR3 consists of 14 residues. V was shortened by 1 base and J by 4 bases, with 8 bases between the two germline ends. Looked up from germline, CDR1 is LNHNV and CDR2 is YYDKDF (reference sequence). CDR3 sequence: CATSRAGENQPQHF. The CDR3 nucleotides are TGTGCCACCAGCAGAGCGGGGGAGAATCAGCCCCAGCATTTT.

V and J are TRBV29-1 and TRBJ1-5, with 10 bases identical to TRBD1. CDR1 is SQVTM, CDR2 ANQGSEA, per germline. CDR3 size: 13 residues. Losses at the gene ends were 4 bases for V and 9 bases for J; bases not matched to a gene: 6. CDR3 protein: CSVGDRGEGPQHF. The CDR3 nucleotides are TGCAGCGTTGGGGACAGGGGAGAGGGGCCCCAGCATTTT.

The CDR3 loop reads CAISARGGWTDTQYF. The DNA of the CDR3 is TGTGCCATCAGCGCACGCGGGGGGTGGACAGATACGCAGTATTTT. This sequence joins TRBV10-3 and TRBJ2-3; TRBD2 agrees at 8 bases. The CDR3 has 15 amino acids. Germline values: CDR1 ENHRY, CDR2 SYGVKD. V shed 6 bases, J shed 3 bases, and the junction held 8 bases outside the gene matches.

V is TRBV15 and J is TRBJ2-1, with a weak D call TRBD2 (6 bases). V lost 9 bases to trimming and J lost 10 bases, with 22 bases between them. The CDR3 runs to 14 residues. Looked up from germline, CDR1 is LNHNV and CDR2 is YYDKDF (reference sequence). The chain's CDR3 is CATSPGGFSYEQFF. DNA of the CDR3: TGTGCCACTTCGCCCGGGGGATTCTCCTACGAGCAGTTCTTC.

This clonotype was seen repeatedly, ten times or more. The chain recombines TRBV4-1 with TRBJ2-2, with D possibly being TRBD1 or TRBD2 (5 bases each). The ends were cut back, 1 base at V and 2 bases at J, with 11 bases in the middle. The CDR3 has 16 amino acids. Looked up from germline, CDR1 is MGHRA and CDR2 is YSYEKL. CDR3 amino acids: CASSQGGWTNTGELFF. CDR3 nucleotides: TGCGCCAGCAGCCAAGGGGGGTGGACTAACACCGGGGAGCTGTTTTTT.

This clonotype was picked up many times. J is TRBJ1-4 and V is TRBV9; maybe TRBD1 (6 bases). The CDR3 contains 16 residues. V was cut by 0 bases and J by 6 bases, with 15 bases left in between. CDR1 SGDLS and CDR2 YYNGEE come from the germline V gene. CDR3 coding DNA: TGTGCCAGCAGCGTAGGGGGGGCAGGGAGGGATGAAAAACTGTTTTTT. Translated, it gives CASSVGGAGRDEKLFF.

At least ten counts were recorded for this clonotype. The chain has TRBV20-1 and TRBJ2-1, with D maybe TRBD2 (5 bases). The CDR3 has 11 residues. V was shortened by 6 bases and J by 7 bases, with 10 bases between the two germline ends. The germline gives CDR1 DFQATT, CDR2 SNEGSKA (reference sequence). The CDR3 region is CSAQWRNEQFF. CDR3 DNA sequence: TGCAGTGCCCAGTGGAGGAATGAGCAGTTCTTC.

This clonotype was counted many times. V usage is TRBV7-8 and J usage is TRBJ1-5; D call uncertain. The CDR3 has 15 amino acids. Germline V gene data show CDR1 as SGHVS and CDR2 as FQNEAQ. Between the trimmed V and J ends, which lost 1 base and 2 bases, there was a span of 9 bases. CDR3 loop: CASSLGAAGNQPQHF. The CDR3 coding sequence is TGTGCCAGCAGCTTAGGTGCAGCCGGCAATCAGCCCCAGCATTTT.

The CDR3 region has the DNA TGTGCCATTCCTCCTTCTAGCGGGGTAACGGAGACCCAGTACTTC. Protein sequence: CAIPPSSGVTETQYF. The genes are TRBV19 and TRBJ2-5; 9 bases align to TRBD2. The germline gives CDR1 LNHDA, CDR2 SQIVND (reference sequence). The junction had 14 bases not matched to a gene; V was cut back by 10 bases and J by 5 bases. The length of the CDR3 is 15 residues.

The genes are TRBV7-3 and TRBJ2-2; D gene ambiguous. Per the germline V gene, CDR1 is SGHTA and CDR2 is FQGTGA. Deletions cut 5 bases from V and 6 bases from J, with 4 bases between. This CDR3 comprises 11 residues. The CDR3 loop is CASSRAGELFF. As DNA, the CDR3 is TGTGCCAGCAGCAGAGCCGGGGAGCTGTTTTTT.

This clonotype was observed many times. The gene calls are TRBV29-1 and TRBJ2-1; D gene uncertain. Per germline, CDR1 SQVTM and CDR2 ANQGSEA. The CDR3 has 12 amino acids. Trimming took 1 base from V and 6 from J, leaving 7 bases between them. The CDR3 loop reads CSVEVLANEQFF. CDR3 bases: TGCAGCGTTGAAGTGTTGGCCAATGAGCAGTTCTTC.

This clonotype showed up just once. The chain joins TRBV24-1 to TRBJ2-3; 7 bases are shared with TRBD1. The V segment lost 11 bases and the J segment 4 bases; nucleotides outside the gene matches: 5. Germline V gene sequence: CDR1 KGHDR, CDR2 SFDVKD. This CDR3 region has 12 residues. CDR3: CARRGGADTQYF. CDR3 coding DNA: TGTGCCAGGAGAGGGGGCGCAGATACGCAGTATTTT.

With regard to this clonotype: With a much larger clone just one base away, this may be a read error. Because it lacks the conserved phenylalanine or tryptophan at the end, this CDR3 is likely a read error. V gene TRBV25-1 combines with J gene TRBJ1-2; the D is unclear. The CDR3 runs to 12 residues. Trimming took 3 bases from V and 4 from J, leaving 6 bases between them. Germline loops: CDR1 MGHDK, CDR2 SYGVNS. CDR3 DNA: TGTGCCAGCAGTGAGGGCATCTATGGCTACACCTCC. It encodes CASSEGIYGYTS.

V is TRBV10-2 and J is TRBJ2-5; 15 bases map to TRBD2. The CDR3 runs 15 residues. The V segment lost 3 bases and the J segment 5 bases; nucleotides outside the gene matches: 1. The germline V gene encodes CDR1 WSHSY and CDR2 SAAADI. The DNA for the CDR3 is TGCGCCAGCAGTGACGGACTAGCGGGGGGGGAGACCCAGTACTTC. Its translation: CASSDGLAGGETQYF.

This clonotype has just a few counts. This rearrangement joins TRBV20-1 to TRBJ2-1; 11 bases line up with TRBD1. The CDR3 length is 16 residues. Trimming cost V 2 bases and J 7 bases; bases outside gene matches: 10. Germline loops: CDR1 DFQATT, CDR2 SNEGSKA (reference sequence). The CDR3 sequence is CSARPVGTGGMNEQFF. CDR3 DNA: TGCAGTGCTAGACCCGTCGGGACAGGGGGGATGAATGAGCAGTTCTTC.

This clonotype has a count of ten or more. This rearrangement joins TRBV11-2 to TRBJ2-3; 12 bases agree with TRBD1. V lost 3 bases and J lost 4; bases outside the gene matches: 8. The CDR3 has 17 amino acids. The germline CDR1 and CDR2 sequences are SGHAT and FQNNGV. Here the CDR3 DNA reads TGTGCCAGCAGCTTTGGTACCGGGACAGGGGGCGCAGATACGCAGTATTTT. Its translation is CASSFGTGTGGADTQYF.

This clonotype was found many times. The V and J genes are TRBV5-1 and TRBJ2-5; the match to TRBD1 covers 7 bases. The V gene end was trimmed by 3 bases and the J gene end by 2 bases; junction bases not matched to a gene: 1. Per germline, CDR1 SGHRS and CDR2 YFSETQ. The CDR3 extends over 13 amino acids. The CDR3 DNA is TGCGCCAGCAGCTGGACAGGACAAGAGACCCAGTACTTC. Translation gives CASSWTGQETQYF.

The chain links TRBV2 to TRBJ2-5; 9 bases agree with TRBD1. The CDR3 is 17 amino acids. V shed 5 bases, J shed 4 bases, and the junction held 14 bases outside the gene matches. The germline V gene encodes CDR1 SNHLY and CDR2 FYNNEI. CDR3 loop: CASSSGGLQGAGETQYF. Here the CDR3 DNA reads TGTGCCAGCAGTTCCGGGGGCTTACAGGGGGCAGGAGAGACCCAGTACTTC. The full variable domain, with the rest looked up from reference TRBV2 and TRBJ2-5, is EPEVTQTPSHQVTQMGQEVILRCVPISNHLYFYWYRQILGQKVEFLVSFYNNEISEKSEIFDDQFSVERPDGSNFTLKIRSTKLEDSAMYFCASSSGGLQGAGETQYFGPGTRLLVL.

This clonotype was observed many times. The chain uses TRBV6-1 and TRBJ2-1; D not certain. CDR1 and CDR2 from the germline V gene are MNHNS and SASEGT. The CDR3 extends over 13 amino acids. V was cut by 2 bases and J by 5 bases, with 7 bases left in between. The DNA for the CDR3 is TGTGCCAGCAGTGAACAAGGGCACAATGAGCAGTTCTTC. Protein sequence: CASSEQGHNEQFF.